A single sample is the source of the 12 T cell receptor beta chains below, sequenced in a study of blood T cell repertoires in COVID-19. Assay used: immunoSEQ multiplex PCR; TCRdb lists only in-frame clones, some missing. The table shows approximately 150,000 clones, with 84% occurring only once. The material sequenced was peripheral blood. The receptors stem from a man in his sixties with acute or convalescent COVID-19.

The chain recombines TRBV6-5 with TRBJ2-7; D gene uncertain. CDR3 size: 14 residues. Trimming removed 8 bases at V and 6 bases at J, with 20 bases between. Germline-derived CDR1 and CDR2 are MNHEY and SVGAGI. The CDR3 DNA follows: TGTGCCAGCTCCAAGGAGCGTAATACACGCGAGCAGTACTTC. Its translation is CASSKERNTREQYF.

The genes are TRBV20-1 and TRBJ2-3; D is unresolved. The V gene's germline CDR1 is DFQATT and CDR2 SNEGSKA (reference sequence). This CDR3 spans 14 amino acids. Trimming removed 3 bases at V and 4 bases at J, with 14 bases between. The CDR3 sequence: CSASLAVLADTQYF. For the CDR3, the DNA is TGCAGTGCTAGTCTGGCGGTCTTGGCAGATACGCAGTATTTT.

This chain uses TRBV5-4 with TRBJ1-2; D may be TRBD1 (5 bases). V was trimmed by 4 bases and J by 5 bases, leaving 18 bases between them. This CDR3 is 15 amino acids long. Per germline, CDR1 SGHNT and CDR2 YYREEE (reference sequence). The CDR3 sequence: CASSPTRTLSYGYTF. The CDR3, as DNA: TGTGCCAGCAGCCCTACGCGGACACTTTCTTATGGCTACACCTTC.

This chain's CDR3 is CASSLESRKTQYF. The DNA for the CDR3 is TGTGCCAGCAGCTTAGAAAGTAGAAAGACCCAGTACTTC. This rearrangement joins TRBV11-2 to TRBJ2-5, with D unclear. V dropped 0 bases and J dropped 6 bases, with 8 bases sitting between them. CDR3 length equals 13 residues. The germline CDR1 and CDR2 sequences are SGHAT and FQNNGV. The whole variable domain, filled in from reference TRBV11-2 and TRBJ2-5, reads EAGVAQSPRYKIIEKRQSVAFWCNPISGHATLYWYQQILGQGPKLLIQFQNNGVVDDSQLPKDRFSAERLKGVDSTLKIQPAKLEDSAVYLCASSLESRKTQYFGPGTRLLVL.

V usage is TRBV21-1 and J usage is TRBJ2-5; the table assigns TRBD1, which was not confirmed against the DNA. TRBV21-1 is a pseudogene locus. CDR3 length: 14 amino acids. The CDR3 bases are TGTGCCAGCAGCAACCGGGACAGACAAGAGACCCAGTACTTC. Translation: CASSNRDRQETQYF.

V is TRBV3-1 (or the pseudogene TRBV3-2) and J is TRBJ1-4, with D maybe TRBD1 (5 bases). The V end was cut by 4 bases, the J end by 7 bases, with 10 bases between. This CDR3 is 13 amino acids long. Looked up from germline, CDR1 is LGHDT and CDR2 is YNNKEL (reference sequence). Here the CDR3 DNA reads TGTGCCAGCAGCCCCCTTAGGGGTGAAAAACTGTTTTTT. Translating gives CASSPLRGEKLFF.

The V and J genes are TRBV3-1 (or the pseudogene TRBV3-2) and TRBJ2-3; no clear D. The CDR3 has 14 amino acids. The V gene lost 0 bases and the J gene lost 2 bases, with 6 bases spanning the gap. CDR1 is LGHDT and CDR2 is YNNKEL in the germline V gene (reference sequence). As DNA, the CDR3 is TGTGCCAGCAGCCAAGAGGCAGTCACAGATACGCAGTATTTT. It translates to CASSQEAVTDTQYF.

In its sample, this clone was seen once. This sequence joins TRBV18 and TRBJ1-2; D possibly corresponds to TRBD1 (5 bases). The ends were cut back, 3 bases at V and 7 bases at J, with 12 bases in the middle. CDR3 length: 13 amino acids. Germline V gene lookup returns CDR1 KGHSH and CDR2 LQKENI. The CDR3 spells CASSPGLGAGYTF. The DNA for the CDR3 is TGTGCCAGCTCACCGGGACTAGGCGCTGGCTACACCTTC. Together with reference TRBV18 and TRBJ1-2, the CDR3 gives the full variable domain: NAGVMQNPRHLVRRRGQEARLRCSPMKGHSHVYWYRQLPEEGLKFMVYLQKENIIDESGMPKERFSAEFPKEGPSILRIQQVVRGDSAAYFCASSPGLGAGYTFGSGTRLTVV.

The V and J genes are TRBV5-6 and TRBJ2-5; 11 positions agree with TRBD1. The CDR3 spans 19 residues. V gave up 4 bases and J gave up 1 base; unmatched junction bases: 15. CDR1 and CDR2 (germline): SGHDT, YYEEEE. CDR3 bases: TGTGCCAGCAGCACATTACCCGGGACAGGGGGTTCTGGCCAAGAGACCCAGTACTTC. This gives the protein CASSTLPGTGGSGQETQYF.

This clone was recorded only once. The chain has TRBV18 and TRBJ2-1, with a tentative D call TRBD2 (7 bases). CDR1 and CDR2 (germline): KGHSH, LQKENI. V gave up 6 bases and J gave up 3 bases, with 18 bases separating them. This CDR3 contains 16 residues. The CDR3 coding sequence is TGTGCCAGCTCGCCCTCTTTAAGGGGGGGCTACAATGAGCAGTTCTTC. Translating gives CASSPSLRGGYNEQFF.

This clone appeared a single time. The chain carries TRBV6-5 and TRBJ1-1; perhaps TRBD1 as D (6 bases). The CDR3 has 15 amino acids. Germline V gene lookup returns CDR1 MNHEY and CDR2 SVGAGI. Trimming removed 8 bases at V and 4 bases at J, with 20 bases between. The CDR3 spells CASSIDRSGITEAFF. CDR3 in DNA: TGTGCCAGCTCGATAGACAGGTCGGGTATCACTGAAGCTTTCTTT.

This clone was seen only once. The chain couples TRBV30 to TRBJ1-4; a possible D gene is TRBD1 (6 bases). The CDR3 consists of 14 residues. Trimming stripped 3 bases from V and 3 bases from J, with 11 bases between. Germline V gives CDR1 GTSNPN, CDR2 SVGIG (reference sequence). The CDR3 loop reads CAWRGAGANEKLFF. In DNA form, the CDR3 reads TGTGCCTGGAGGGGAGCAGGGGCTAATGAAAAACTGTTTTTT.